A single sample gave rise to the 5 T cell receptor beta chains below, sequenced in a study of identical twins. TCRdb re-called the 5' RACE reads through MiXCR, storing one row per CDR3 protein. The sample holds 250,000 to 300,000 distinct CDR3 sequences; nearly 9.5% are singletons and the top ten take roughly 6.4%. These records were also assigned to another study, of yellow fever vaccine responses in identical twins.

Sequenced: CD8+ T cells sorted from blood. The receptors shown here come from a young woman in good health.

The table lists this clonotype with a few counts. V usage is TRBV11-2 and J usage is TRBJ2-7; D is unresolved. Germline assignment: CDR1 SGHAT and CDR2 FQNNGV. CDR3 size: 15 residues. V lost 1 base, J lost 3 bases, and 13 bases lay in between. The CDR3 here is CASSLGSPTHYEQYF. CDR3 coding DNA: TGTGCCAGCAGCTTAGGATCCCCCACCCACTACGAGCAGTACTTC.

There are a few counts of this clonotype. The chain couples TRBV9 to TRBJ1-2; D gene ambiguous. The ends were cut back, 3 bases at V and 2 bases at J, with 14 bases in the middle. CDR3 length: 15 residues. CDR1 and CDR2 (germline): SGDLS, YYNGEE. CDR3 in amino acids: CASSDPVLGNYGYTF. The CDR3 DNA reads TGTGCCAGCAGCGACCCGGTCCTTGGGAACTATGGCTACACCTTC.

The table lists this clonotype with a few counts. The chain employs TRBV29-1 and TRBJ2-3, with D perhaps matching TRBD1 or TRBD2 (5 bases each). The CDR3 extends over 14 amino acids. V lost 2 bases, J lost 6 bases, and 15 bases lay in between. Germline-derived CDR1 and CDR2 are SQVTM and ANQGSEA. The chain's CDR3 is CSVEPRDPTDTQYF. The DNA of the CDR3 is TGCAGCGTTGAACCCCGGGACCCCACGGATACGCAGTATTTT.

In this sample, this clonotype turned up many times. The CDR3 protein is CSATGGSERGAFYEQYF. CDR3 sequence (DNA): TGCAGTGCTACAGGGGGGTCTGAGCGAGGGGCCTTCTACGAGCAGTACTTC. J is TRBJ2-7 and V is TRBV20-1, with a weak D call TRBD1 (7 bases). V lost 4 bases, J lost 3 bases, and 25 bases lay in between. This CDR3 is 17 amino acids long. The germline gives CDR1 DFQATT, CDR2 SNEGSKA (reference sequence).

This clonotype was counted at least ten times. This chain uses TRBV7-9 with TRBJ2-7; 9 bases are shared with TRBD1. CDR1 SEHNR and CDR2 FQNEAQ come from the germline V gene (reference sequence). V dropped 4 bases and J dropped 5; count of bases not matched to a gene: 0. The CDR3 is made up of 12 amino acids. The CDR3 DNA reads TGTGCCAGCAGCTGGACAGGGGACGAGCAGTACTTC. This gives the protein CASSWTGDEQYF.